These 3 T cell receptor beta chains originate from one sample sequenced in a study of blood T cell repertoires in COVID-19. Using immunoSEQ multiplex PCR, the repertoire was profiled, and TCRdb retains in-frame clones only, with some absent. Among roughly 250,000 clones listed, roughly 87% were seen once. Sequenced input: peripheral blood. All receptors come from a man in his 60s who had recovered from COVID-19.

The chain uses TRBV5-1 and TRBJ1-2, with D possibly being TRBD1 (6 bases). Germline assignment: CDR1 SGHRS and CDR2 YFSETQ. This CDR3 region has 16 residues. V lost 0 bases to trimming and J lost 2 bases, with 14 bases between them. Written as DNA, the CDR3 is TGCGCCAGCAGCTTGGCGGTGACAGGTAACAACTATGGCTACACCTTC. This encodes CASSLAVTGNNYGYTF.

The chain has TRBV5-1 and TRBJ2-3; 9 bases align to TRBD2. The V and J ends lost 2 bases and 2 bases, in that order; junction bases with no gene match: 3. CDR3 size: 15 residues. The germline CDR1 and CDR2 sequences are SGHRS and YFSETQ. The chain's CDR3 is CASSFLAGYTDTQYF. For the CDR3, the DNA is TGCGCCAGCAGCTTTCTAGCGGGATACACAGATACGCAGTATTTT.

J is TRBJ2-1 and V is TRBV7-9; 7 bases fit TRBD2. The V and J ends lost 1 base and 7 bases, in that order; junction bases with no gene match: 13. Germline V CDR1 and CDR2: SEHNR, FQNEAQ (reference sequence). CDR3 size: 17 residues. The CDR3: CASSLELGGYRGNEQFF. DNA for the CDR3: TGTGCCAGCAGCTTAGAATTGGGGGGGTACAGAGGGAATGAGCAGTTCTTC.